What follows describes a single T cell receptor beta chain. This record belongs to a study of blood T cell repertoires in COVID-19. Turning to the study itself: PBMCs, B-cell-depleted T cells, or T cells provided the cDNA or gDNA that made up the material.

Living in roughly 23 US areas, the participants were between 18 and 89 years of age. Repertoires were generated with immunoSEQ multiplex PCR, while TCRdb's copy carries only in-frame clones and drops some. The sample includes around 300,000 clones, roughly 86% of them seen just once. Germline CDR1 and CDR2: SGDLS and YYNGEE. V lost 0 bases to trimming and J lost 6 bases, with 13 bases between them. The CDR3 has 15 amino acids. The sequence came from a woman aged 60-75 years who had recovered from COVID-19. The V gene is TRBV9, the J gene TRBJ2-1; TRBD2 is a possible D gene (5 bases). Sequenced: PBMCs or T cells enriched from blood (not recorded which). CDR3 loop: CASSVAPDLFNEQFF. CDR3 in DNA: TGTGCCAGCAGCGTAGCCCCGGACTTGTTCAATGAGCAGTTCTTC.